What follows are 29 T cell receptor beta chains derived from one specimen sequenced in a study of blood T cell repertoires in COVID-19. Using immunoSEQ multiplex PCR, the repertoire was profiled, and TCRdb retains in-frame clones only, with some absent. The sample lists fewer than 450,000 clones, roughly 87% occurring once. Sample: PBMCs or T cells enriched from blood (not recorded which). The source of these receptors is a woman under 40 who had recovered from COVID-19.

The J gene is TRBJ1-5, the V gene TRBV6-2 or TRBV6-3; 7 bases match TRBD1. CDR1 and CDR2 from the germline V gene are MNHEY and SVGEGT. The CDR3 loop spans 17 amino acids. V was pared by 5 bases and J by 2 bases, with 12 bases of the junction left unmatched. The CDR3 DNA reads as TGTGCCAGCAGTAGCCCCCGGACAGGTAGGCGCAATCAGCCCCAGCATTTT. It specifies CASSSPRTGRRNQPQHF.

This clone was detected only a few times. V gene TRBV11-2 combines with J gene TRBJ1-5; TRBD1 matches 8 bases. With 2 bases clipped from V and 3 bases from J, the junction kept 6 bases outside the gene matches. Looked up from germline, CDR1 is SGHAT and CDR2 is FQNNGV. The CDR3 length is 16 residues. Here the CDR3 DNA reads TGTGCCAGCAGCTTAACGGGACAGGCCCCCAATCAGCCCCAGCATTTT. Its translation is CASSLTGQAPNQPQHF.

The count of this clone is one. The CDR3 is CAWSDRVDQPQHF. DNA for the CDR3: TGTGCCTGGAGTGACAGGGTCGATCAGCCCCAGCATTTT. V usage is TRBV30 and J usage is TRBJ1-5; D is perhaps TRBD1 (6 bases). CDR1 GTSNPN and CDR2 SVGIG come from the germline V gene (reference sequence). This CDR3 has 13 amino acids. The germline V and J ends were trimmed by 1 base and 5 bases, with 9 bases remaining between them.

The rearrangement links TRBV29-1 to TRBJ2-3; 8 nucleotides match TRBD2. CDR3 length: 20 residues. V dropped 7 bases and J dropped 2; count of bases not matched to a gene: 26. Germline assignment: CDR1 SQVTM and CDR2 ANQGSEA. The DNA of the CDR3 is TGCAGCGCCAAATCCCCCCGGGGGAGCGGGGGAGTGCTGAACACAGATACGCAGTATTTT. It codes for CSAKSPRGSGGVLNTDTQYF.

This chain joins TRBV2 and TRBJ1-5, with D unresolved. V was cut by 7 bases and J by 4 bases, with 8 bases left in between. Germline V gene lookup returns CDR1 SNHLY and CDR2 FYNNEI. This CDR3 is 12 amino acids long. This CDR3 reads CASTEGNQPQHF. Written as DNA, the CDR3 is TGTGCCAGCACCGAGGGAAATCAGCCCCAGCATTTT.

CDR3 protein: CASSQQDRATGELFF. CDR3 nucleotide sequence: TGCGCCAGCAGCCAACAGGACAGGGCCACCGGGGAGCTGTTTTTT. The V call is TRBV4-1, the J call TRBJ2-2; TRBD1 agrees at 8 bases. Germline loops: CDR1 MGHRA, CDR2 YSYEKL. This CDR3 is built from 15 residues. After removal of 2 bases from V and 4 bases from J, the junction contained 3 bases not matched to a gene.

This clone showed up just a few times. This chain uses TRBV2 with TRBJ2-7; D unclear. This CDR3 has 14 amino acids. Trimming shortened V by 4 bases and J by 2 bases, and 12 bases separated the two germline ends. Germline CDR1 SNHLY, CDR2 FYNNEI. The CDR3 DNA reads TGTGCCAGCAGTGGAAACTACGCCCCCTACGAGCAGTACTTC. This sequence encodes CASSGNYAPYEQYF.

The chain employs TRBV27 and TRBJ2-7, with 7 nucleotides matching TRBD2. V was pared by 6 bases and J by 1 base, with 6 bases of the junction left unmatched. Germline values: CDR1 MNHEY, CDR2 SMNVEV (reference sequence). The CDR3 loop spans 14 amino acids. Here the CDR3 DNA reads TGTGCCAGCAGCCAAGCGGGGCCATCCTACGAGCAGTACTTC. This gives the protein CASSQAGPSYEQYF.

This clone has just one count. This chain uses TRBV5-4 with TRBJ1-6; 7 positions match TRBD1. The CDR3 has 15 residues. Germline-derived CDR1 and CDR2 are SGHNT and YYREEE (reference sequence). Germline trimming cut 4 bases from V and 4 bases from J; bases unmatched to any gene: 5. In DNA, the CDR3 is TGTGCCAGCAGCCATTCACAGGGGTATAATTCACCCCTCCACTTT. Translating gives CASSHSQGYNSPLHF.

This chain links TRBV28 with TRBJ1-2, with D possibly being TRBD1 (6 bases). V was cut by 5 bases and J by 4 bases, with 20 bases left in between. Germline V gives CDR1 MDHEN, CDR2 SYDVKM. This CDR3 is 16 amino acids long. The CDR3 coding sequence is TGTGCCAGCAGTCCAACGGGGGGGGCGCAGGGCTATGGCTACACCTTC. As protein: CASSPTGGAQGYGYTF.

This clone was seen only once. V is TRBV7-6 and J is TRBJ2-2, with 9 bases lining up with TRBD1. The CDR3 sequence is 17 residues long. Trimming took 4 bases from V and 5 from J; bases not matched to a gene: 11. Per the germline V gene, CDR1 is SGHVS and CDR2 is FNYEAQ. Here the CDR3 DNA reads TGTGCCAGCAGCTCGCCTTCCGGGACAGGGTTAACCGGGGAGCTGTTTTTT. Amino acid sequence: CASSSPSGTGLTGELFF.

Here the CDR3 reads CASSLQEGNEQYF. Written as DNA, the CDR3 is TGTGCCAGCAGCCTACAAGAGGGAAACGAGCAGTACTTC. The chain links TRBV7-9 to TRBJ2-7, with a tentative D call TRBD2 (5 bases). V lost 5 bases, J lost 5 bases, and 13 bases lay in between. The CDR3 length is 13 residues. Germline loops: CDR1 SEHNR, CDR2 FQNEAQ (reference sequence). The whole variable domain, filled in from reference TRBV7-9 and TRBJ2-7, reads DTGVSQNPRHKITKRGQNVTFRCDPISEHNRLYWYRQTLGQGPEFLTYFQNEAQLEKSRLLSDRFSAERPKGSFSTLEIQRTEQGDSAMYLCASSLQEGNEQYFGPGTRLTVT.

V and J are TRBV19 and TRBJ2-2; the match to TRBD2 covers 10 bases. CDR1 and CDR2 from the germline V gene are LNHDA and SQIVND (reference sequence). This CDR3 has 17 residues. V dropped 1 base and J dropped 2; count of bases not matched to a gene: 4. The DNA for the CDR3 is TGTGCCAGTAGTATAGCTAGCGGGGGAGCTAACACCGGGGAGCTGTTTTTT. This codes for CASSIASGGANTGELFF.

CDR3 amino acids: CASSPPGQPQHF. DNA for the CDR3: TGTGCCAGCAGTCCCCCGGGTCAGCCCCAGCATTTT. The chain joins TRBV27 to TRBJ1-5; D unresolved. Germline CDR1 MNHEY, CDR2 SMNVEV (reference sequence). This CDR3 has 12 amino acids. V dropped 5 bases and J dropped 6 bases, with 8 bases sitting between them.

In DNA, the CDR3 is TGTGCCTGGAGTGTACGGGGGGCTCGCAATCAGCCCCAGCATTTT. Translated, it gives CAWSVRGARNQPQHF. J is TRBJ1-5 and V is TRBV30; possibly TRBD1 for D (6 bases). The length of the CDR3 is 15 residues. Germline values: CDR1 GTSNPN, CDR2 SVGIG (reference sequence). V was trimmed by 0 bases and J by 2 bases, leaving 11 bases between them.

The gene calls are TRBV28 and TRBJ1-2; D call uncertain. The CDR3 runs to 11 residues. The V gene lost 7 bases and the J gene lost 7 bases, with 10 bases spanning the gap. CDR1 is MDHEN, CDR2 SYDVKM, per germline. CDR3: CASTPGLGYTF. CDR3 nucleotides: TGTGCCAGCACCCCTGGGCTTGGCTACACCTTC.

This rearrangement joins TRBV7-8 to TRBJ2-3; 10 nucleotides line up with TRBD1. Germline lookup yields CDR1 SGHVS and CDR2 FQNEAQ. CDR3 length: 16 residues. Trimming cost V 4 bases and J 2 bases; bases outside gene matches: 6. In DNA, the CDR3 is TGTGCCAGCAGCTACAAGACAGGGGGCCCCACAGATACGCAGTATTTT. It codes for CASSYKTGGPTDTQYF.

The chain combines TRBV6-1 with TRBJ2-1, with TRBD2 as a possible D gene (5 bases). The V end lost 2 bases, the J end lost 0 bases, and 11 bases lay between the germline ends. CDR1 and CDR2 (germline): MNHNS, SASEGT. This CDR3 is 16 amino acids long. CDR3 sequence: CASSEPDWSSYNEQFF. The CDR3 DNA sequence: TGTGCCAGCAGTGAACCGGACTGGAGCTCCTACAATGAGCAGTTCTTC.

This chain joins TRBV5-1 and TRBJ1-1; 9 nucleotides line up with TRBD1. Trimming removed 6 bases from V and 3 bases from J; junction bases left unmatched: 9. The CDR3 totals 15 residues. CDR1 is SGHRS and CDR2 is YFSETQ in the germline V gene. The CDR3 reads CASTGGTGRDTEAFF. In nucleotides, the CDR3 is TGCGCCAGCACAGGCGGGACAGGGAGGGACACTGAAGCTTTCTTT.

This chain links TRBV3-1 (or the pseudogene TRBV3-2) with TRBJ2-5; maybe TRBD1 (6 bases). Trimming removed 0 bases from V and 2 bases from J, with 10 bases in between. The CDR3 consists of 15 residues. The germline gives CDR1 LGHDT, CDR2 YNNKEL (reference sequence). The CDR3 nucleotides are TGTGCCAGCAGCCAAGACGGGACACCACAAGAGACCCAGTACTTC. This translates into CASSQDGTPQETQYF.

The DNA of the CDR3 is TGTGCCAGCAGCAAACGGTCCACCGGGGAGCTGTTTTTT. Residues: CASSKRSTGELFF. The chain couples TRBV21-1 to TRBJ2-2; TRBD2 is the table's D call and was not checked against the DNA. TRBV21-1 is termed a pseudogene. This CDR3 comprises 13 residues.

This chain uses TRBV5-1 with TRBJ2-5; 10 nucleotides align to TRBD1. Per germline, CDR1 SGHRS and CDR2 YFSETQ. Losses at the gene ends were 7 bases for V and 5 bases for J; bases not matched to a gene: 8. This CDR3 region has 14 residues. The CDR3 DNA sequence: TGCGCCAGCTCAGACAGGGGGCGTGGGGAGACCCAGTACTTC. Its translation: CASSDRGRGETQYF.

The chain combines TRBV5-4 with TRBJ1-6; weak D call: TRBD1 (5 bases). CDR3 length: 14 amino acids. V was clipped by 0 bases and J by 7 bases, with 8 bases between them. Germline values: CDR1 SGHNT, CDR2 YYREEE (reference sequence). The CDR3 DNA follows: TGTGCCAGCAGCTTGGGGCGGACAAATTCACCCCTCCACTTT. Protein product: CASSLGRTNSPLHF.

The chain recombines TRBV2 with TRBJ1-1; TRBD1 matches at 7 bases. Germline V gene data show CDR1 as SNHLY and CDR2 as FYNNEI. The CDR3 consists of 13 residues. V gave up 6 bases and J gave up 7 bases; unmatched junction bases: 8. The CDR3 loop is CASRADRDLEAFF. CDR3 nucleotide sequence: TGTGCCAGCAGAGCCGACAGGGACCTTGAAGCTTTCTTT. The full variable domain, its missing parts supplied by reference TRBV2 and TRBJ1-1, is EPEVTQTPSHQVTQMGQEVILRCVPISNHLYFYWYRQILGQKVEFLVSFYNNEISEKSEIFDDQFSVERPDGSNFTLKIRSTKLEDSAMYFCASRADRDLEAFFGQGTRLTVV.

The CDR3 region has the DNA TGTGCCAGCAGCTCTGGACACAAGGGGGACAGTCCGCGTGCCCTCCACTTT. It is translated as CASSSGHKGDSPRALHF. The gene calls are TRBV11-2 and TRBJ1-6; TRBD1 matches 7 bases. The germline V gene has CDR1 SGHAT and CDR2 FQNNGV. With V trimmed by 4 bases and J by 14 bases, 20 bases remained unmatched. The CDR3 spans 17 residues.

The rearrangement links TRBV7-8 to TRBJ2-5, with a possible D match to TRBD2 (5 bases). The CDR3 covers 13 residues. Germline V CDR1 and CDR2: SGHVS, FQNEAQ. V lost 6 bases, J lost 1 base, and 9 bases lay in between. CDR3 coding DNA: TGTGCCAGCAGGCGCCGGGGCCAAGAGACCCAGTACTTC. Translating it yields CASRRRGQETQYF. The whole variable domain, filled in from reference TRBV7-8 and TRBJ2-5, reads GAGVSQSPRYKVAKRGQDVALRCDPISGHVSLFWYQQALGQGPEFLTYFQNEAQLDKSGLPSDRFFAERPEGSVSTLKIQRTQQEDSAVYLCASRRRGQETQYFGPGTRLLVL.

This chain links TRBV9 with TRBJ1-2, with D possibly TRBD1 on 5 matching bases. V lost 0 bases and J 4 bases, leaving 13 bases between the germline ends. CDR1 and CDR2 (germline): SGDLS, YYNGEE. The CDR3 is 15 residues long. CDR3 nucleotide sequence: TGTGCCAGCAGCGTAGGTCGGCAGGGAGGCTATGGCTACACCTTC. This translates into CASSVGRQGGYGYTF. The complete variable domain, with remaining parts taken from reference TRBV9 and TRBJ1-2, reads DSGVTQTPKHLITATGQRVTLRCSPRSGDLSVYWYQQSLDQGLQFLIQYYNGEERAKGNILERFSAQQFPDLHSELNLSSLELGDSALYFCASSVGRQGGYGYTFGSGTRLTVV.

This chain's CDR3 is CASSPPGGGSGNTIYF. The CDR3 coding sequence is TGTGCCAGCAGCCCCCCTGGGGGGGGCTCTGGAAACACCATATATTTT. The V and J genes are TRBV7-2 and TRBJ1-3; D perhaps matches TRBD1 (5 bases). This CDR3 spans 16 amino acids. Looked up from germline, CDR1 is SGHTA and CDR2 is FQGNSA. The V gene lost 5 bases and the J gene lost 0 bases, with 14 bases spanning the gap.

CDR3 sequence (DNA): TGCGCCAGCAGCCAAGGGGCAGCCCAAAGCTCTGGAAACACCATATATTTT. This gives the protein CASSQGAAQSSGNTIYF. The chain carries TRBV4-3 and TRBJ1-3; the D is unclear. Germline V gene data show CDR1 as LGHNA and CDR2 as YSLEER. V was shortened by 1 base and J by 0 bases, with 13 bases between the two germline ends. The CDR3 consists of 17 residues.